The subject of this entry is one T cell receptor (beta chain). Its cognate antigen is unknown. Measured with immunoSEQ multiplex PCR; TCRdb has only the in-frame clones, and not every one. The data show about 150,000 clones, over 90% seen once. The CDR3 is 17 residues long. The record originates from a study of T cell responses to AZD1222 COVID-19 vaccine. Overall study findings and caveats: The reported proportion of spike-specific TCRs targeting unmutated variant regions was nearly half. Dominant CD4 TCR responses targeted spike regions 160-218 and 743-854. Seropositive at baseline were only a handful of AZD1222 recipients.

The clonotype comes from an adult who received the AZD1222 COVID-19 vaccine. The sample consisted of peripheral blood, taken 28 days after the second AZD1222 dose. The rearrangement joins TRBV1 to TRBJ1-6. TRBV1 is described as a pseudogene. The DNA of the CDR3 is TGCACCAGCAGCCAAGGGCCGTTCGGGCCGGATAATTCACCCCTCCACTTT. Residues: CTSSQGPFGPDNSPLHF.